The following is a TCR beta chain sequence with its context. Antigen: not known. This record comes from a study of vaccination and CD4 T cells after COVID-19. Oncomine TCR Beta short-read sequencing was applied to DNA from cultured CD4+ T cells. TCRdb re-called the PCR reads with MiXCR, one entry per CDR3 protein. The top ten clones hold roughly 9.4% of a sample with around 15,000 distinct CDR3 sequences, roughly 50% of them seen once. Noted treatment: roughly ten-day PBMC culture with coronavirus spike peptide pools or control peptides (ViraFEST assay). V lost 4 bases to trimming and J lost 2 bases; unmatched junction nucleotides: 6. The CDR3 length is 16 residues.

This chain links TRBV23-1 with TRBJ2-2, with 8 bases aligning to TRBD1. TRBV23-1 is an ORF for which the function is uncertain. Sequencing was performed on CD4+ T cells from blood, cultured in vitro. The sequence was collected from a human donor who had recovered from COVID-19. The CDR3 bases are TGCGCCAGCAGTCTTTCGGGACAGGAAAACACCGGGGAGCTGTTTTTT. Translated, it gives CASSLSGQENTGELFF.